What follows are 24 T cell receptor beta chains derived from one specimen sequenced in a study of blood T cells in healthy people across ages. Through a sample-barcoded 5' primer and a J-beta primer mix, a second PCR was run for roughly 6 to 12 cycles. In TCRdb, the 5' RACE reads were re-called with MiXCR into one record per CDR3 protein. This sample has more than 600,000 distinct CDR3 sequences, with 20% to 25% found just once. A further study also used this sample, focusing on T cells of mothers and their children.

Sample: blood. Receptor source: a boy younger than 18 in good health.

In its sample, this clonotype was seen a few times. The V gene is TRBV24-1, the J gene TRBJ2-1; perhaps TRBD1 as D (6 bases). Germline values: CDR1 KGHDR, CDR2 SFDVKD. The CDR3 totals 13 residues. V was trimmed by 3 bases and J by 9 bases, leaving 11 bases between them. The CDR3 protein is CATSDPPRGEQFF. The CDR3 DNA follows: TGTGCCACCAGTGATCCTCCCAGGGGTGAGCAGTTCTTC.

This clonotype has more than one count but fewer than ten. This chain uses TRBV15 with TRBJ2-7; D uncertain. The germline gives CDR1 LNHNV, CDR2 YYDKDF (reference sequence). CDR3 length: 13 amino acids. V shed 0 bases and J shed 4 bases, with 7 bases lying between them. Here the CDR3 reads CATSRDLWYEQYF. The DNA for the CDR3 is TGTGCCACCAGCAGAGATCTCTGGTACGAGCAGTACTTC.

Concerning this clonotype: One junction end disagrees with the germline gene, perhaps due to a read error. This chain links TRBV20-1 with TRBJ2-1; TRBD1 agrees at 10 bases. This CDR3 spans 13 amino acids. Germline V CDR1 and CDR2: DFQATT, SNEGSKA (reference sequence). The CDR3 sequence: CSATGQGINEQVF. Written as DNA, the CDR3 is TGCAGTGCAACGGGACAGGGGATCAATGAGCAGGTCTTC.

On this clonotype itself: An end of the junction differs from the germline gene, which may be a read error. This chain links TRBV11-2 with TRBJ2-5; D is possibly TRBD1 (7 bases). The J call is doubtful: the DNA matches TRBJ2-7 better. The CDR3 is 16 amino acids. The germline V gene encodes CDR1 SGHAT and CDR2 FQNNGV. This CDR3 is CAGSLDRARGAYEQYF. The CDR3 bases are TGTGCCGGCAGCTTAGACCGGGCCAGGGGGGCTTACGAGCAGTACTTC.

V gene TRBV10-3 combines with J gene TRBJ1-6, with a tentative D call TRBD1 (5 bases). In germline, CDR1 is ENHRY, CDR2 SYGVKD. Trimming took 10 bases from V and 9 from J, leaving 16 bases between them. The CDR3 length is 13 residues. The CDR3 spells CATRGGDGSPLHF. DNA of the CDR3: TGTGCCACCCGTGGGGGTGACGGTTCACCCCTCCACTTT.

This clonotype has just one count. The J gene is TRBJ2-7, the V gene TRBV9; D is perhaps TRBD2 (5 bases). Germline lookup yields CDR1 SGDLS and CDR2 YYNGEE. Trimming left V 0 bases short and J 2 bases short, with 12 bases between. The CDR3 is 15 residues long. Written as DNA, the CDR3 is TGTGCCAGCAGCGTAGCAGGAGGCGCAGCCTACGAGCAGTACTTC. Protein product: CASSVAGGAAYEQYF.

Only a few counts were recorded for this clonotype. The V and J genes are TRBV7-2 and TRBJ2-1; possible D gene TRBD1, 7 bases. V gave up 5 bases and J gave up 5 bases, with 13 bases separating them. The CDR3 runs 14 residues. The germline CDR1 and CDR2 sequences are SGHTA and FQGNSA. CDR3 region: CASSRGTEDNEQFF. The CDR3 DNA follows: TGTGCCAGCAGCCGCGGGACAGAGGACAATGAGCAGTTCTTC.

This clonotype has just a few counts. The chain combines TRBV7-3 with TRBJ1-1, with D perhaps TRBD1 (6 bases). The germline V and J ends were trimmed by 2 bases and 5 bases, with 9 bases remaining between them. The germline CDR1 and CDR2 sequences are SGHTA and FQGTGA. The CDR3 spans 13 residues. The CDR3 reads CASSLQGKTEAFF. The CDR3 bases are TGTGCCAGCAGCTTACAGGGGAAAACTGAAGCTTTCTTT.

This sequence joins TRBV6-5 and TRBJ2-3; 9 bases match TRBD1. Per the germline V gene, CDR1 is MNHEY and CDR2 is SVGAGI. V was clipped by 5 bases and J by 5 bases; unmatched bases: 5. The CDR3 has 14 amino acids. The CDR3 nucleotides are TGTGCCAGCAGTCCCGGGACAGGGCGAGATACGCAGTATTTT. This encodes CASSPGTGRDTQYF.

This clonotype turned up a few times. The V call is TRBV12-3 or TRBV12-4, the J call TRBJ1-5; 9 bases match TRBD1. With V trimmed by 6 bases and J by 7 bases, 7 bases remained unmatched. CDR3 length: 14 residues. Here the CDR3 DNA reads TGTGCCAGCAGGATAGGACAGGGGTCCCAGCCCCAGCATTTT. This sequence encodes CASRIGQGSQPQHF.

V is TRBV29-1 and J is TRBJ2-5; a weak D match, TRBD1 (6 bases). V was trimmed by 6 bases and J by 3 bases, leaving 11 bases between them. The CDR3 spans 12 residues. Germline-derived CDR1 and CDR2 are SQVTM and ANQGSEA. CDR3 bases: TGCAGCGTAGGGACATTGGAAGAGACCCAGTACTTC. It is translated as CSVGTLEETQYF.

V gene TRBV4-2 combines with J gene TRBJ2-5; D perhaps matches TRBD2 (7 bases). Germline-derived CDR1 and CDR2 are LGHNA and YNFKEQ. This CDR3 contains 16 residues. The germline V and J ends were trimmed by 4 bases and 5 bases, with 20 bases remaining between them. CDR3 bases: TGTGCCAGCAGCCCTCTCCCTGTAGGGAGGGGGGAGACCCAGTACTTC. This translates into CASSPLPVGRGETQYF.

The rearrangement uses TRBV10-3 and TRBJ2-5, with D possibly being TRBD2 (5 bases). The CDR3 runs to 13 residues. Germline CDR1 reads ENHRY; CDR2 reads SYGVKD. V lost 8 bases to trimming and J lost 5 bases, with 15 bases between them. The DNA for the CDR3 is TGTGCCATCGGGCTGGCAGGCGGGGAGACCCAGTACTTC. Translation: CAIGLAGGETQYF.

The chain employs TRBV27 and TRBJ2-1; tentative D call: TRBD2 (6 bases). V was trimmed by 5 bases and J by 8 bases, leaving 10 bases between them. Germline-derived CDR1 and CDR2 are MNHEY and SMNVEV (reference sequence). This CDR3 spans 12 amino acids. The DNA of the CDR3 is TGTGCCAGCAGTCCGCGGAGGGATGAGCAGTTCTTC. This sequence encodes CASSPRRDEQFF.

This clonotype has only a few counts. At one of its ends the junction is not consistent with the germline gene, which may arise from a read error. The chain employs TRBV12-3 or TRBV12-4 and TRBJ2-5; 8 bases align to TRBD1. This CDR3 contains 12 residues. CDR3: CVSSIGQGAQYF. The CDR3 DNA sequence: TGTGTCAGCAGTATCGGACAGGGAGCTCAGTACTTC.

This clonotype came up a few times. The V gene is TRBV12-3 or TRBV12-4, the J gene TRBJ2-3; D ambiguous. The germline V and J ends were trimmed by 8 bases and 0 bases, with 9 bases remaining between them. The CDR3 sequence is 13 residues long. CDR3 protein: CASGGRSTDTQYF. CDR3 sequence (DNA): TGTGCCAGCGGTGGCAGGAGCACAGATACGCAGTATTTT.

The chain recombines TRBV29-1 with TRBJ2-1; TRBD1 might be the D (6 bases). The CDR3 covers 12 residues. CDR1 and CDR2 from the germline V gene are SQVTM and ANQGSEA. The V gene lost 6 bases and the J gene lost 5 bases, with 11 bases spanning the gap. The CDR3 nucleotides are TGCAGCGTCGGCTGGACAGACAATGAGCAGTTCTTC. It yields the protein CSVGWTDNEQFF.

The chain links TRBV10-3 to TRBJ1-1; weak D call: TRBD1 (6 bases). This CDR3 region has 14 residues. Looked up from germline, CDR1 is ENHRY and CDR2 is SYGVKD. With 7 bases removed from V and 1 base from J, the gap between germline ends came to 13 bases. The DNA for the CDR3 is TGTGCCATCACTGCGGACAGTGGGAACACTGAAGCTTTCTTT. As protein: CAITADSGNTEAFF.

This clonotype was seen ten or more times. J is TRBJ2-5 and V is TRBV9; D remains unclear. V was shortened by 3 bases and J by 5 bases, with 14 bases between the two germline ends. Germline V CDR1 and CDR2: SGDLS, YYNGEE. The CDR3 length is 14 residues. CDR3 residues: CASSGGSLSETQYF. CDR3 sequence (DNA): TGTGCCAGCAGCGGTGGATCTCTTTCGGAGACCCAGTACTTC.

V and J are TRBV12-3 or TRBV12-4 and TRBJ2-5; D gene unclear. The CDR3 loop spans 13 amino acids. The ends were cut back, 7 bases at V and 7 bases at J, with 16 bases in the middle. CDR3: CASTYGVTRTQYF. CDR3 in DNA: TGTGCCAGCACCTATGGGGTCACGAGGACCCAGTACTTC.

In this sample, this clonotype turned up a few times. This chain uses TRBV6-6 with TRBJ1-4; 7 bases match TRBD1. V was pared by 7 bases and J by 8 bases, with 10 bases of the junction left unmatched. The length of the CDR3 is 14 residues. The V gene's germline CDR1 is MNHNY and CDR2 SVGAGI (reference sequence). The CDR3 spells CASNSQGLAEKLFF. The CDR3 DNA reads TGTGCCAGCAATTCACAGGGGTTGGCGGAAAAACTGTTTTTT.

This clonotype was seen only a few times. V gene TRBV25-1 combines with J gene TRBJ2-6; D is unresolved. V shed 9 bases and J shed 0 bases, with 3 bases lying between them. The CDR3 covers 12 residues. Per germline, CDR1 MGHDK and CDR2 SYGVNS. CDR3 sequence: CASISGANVLTF. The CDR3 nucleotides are TGTGCCAGTATCTCTGGGGCCAACGTCCTGACTTTC.

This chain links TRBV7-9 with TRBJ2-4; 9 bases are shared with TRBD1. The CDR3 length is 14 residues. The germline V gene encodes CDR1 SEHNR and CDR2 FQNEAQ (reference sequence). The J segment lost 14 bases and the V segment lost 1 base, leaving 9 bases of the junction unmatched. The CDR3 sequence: CASSLEQGAGWKYF. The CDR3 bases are TGTGCCAGCAGCTTAGAACAGGGGGCTGGGTGGAAGTACTTC.

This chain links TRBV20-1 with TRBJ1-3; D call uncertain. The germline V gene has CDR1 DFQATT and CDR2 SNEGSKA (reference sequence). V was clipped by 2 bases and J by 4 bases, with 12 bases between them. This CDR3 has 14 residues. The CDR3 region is CSARSILSGNTIYF. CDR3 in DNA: TGCAGTGCTAGATCTATCCTCTCCGGAAACACCATATATTTT.